The clone carrying this T cell receptor beta chain has more than one count but fewer than ten. The sample comes from a study of blood T cell repertoires in COVID-19. About the research overall: Sites in the United States, Italy and Spain provided acute and convalescent COVID-19 samples. Sources were T cells, B-cell-depleted T cells, or PBMCs; the material itself was cDNA or gDNA.

Original analysis: Reference gene primer amplification gave estimated nucleated cell counts. Clones were sequenced by immunoSEQ multiplex PCR, and TCRdb holds only the in-frame ones, with some missing. D and trimming were read from the DNA, whereas the V and J calls and clone size are those reported in that table. Of fewer than 90,000 clones in the sample, 88% were seen once. Germline CDR1 is SGHTA and CDR2 is FQGNSA. The J segment lost 8 bases and the V segment lost 5 bases, leaving 11 bases of the junction unmatched. The CDR3 spans 14 residues. Sequencing was done on a sample of peripheral blood. The sequence was obtained from a human donor in a cohort sampled during active COVID-19. The V and J genes are TRBV7-2 and TRBJ1-2, with TRBD1 matching over 7 bases. In nucleotides, the CDR3 is TGTGCCAGCAGCACCTCTGACAGGGTAGGCGGCTACACCTTC. It is translated as CASSTSDRVGGYTF.